This T cell receptor (beta chain) came from a study of radiotherapy plus CTLA-4 blockade in lung cancer. The wider study: Objective responses emerged in roughly a sixth of patients, and 31% attained disease control.

Comment on this clone: The antigen remains undetermined.

Study conclusions and caveats: Early blood T cell clone changes and increased post-radiation serum interferon-beta were reportedly the strongest response predictors. In blood, tumor-derived TCR clones expanded after radiotherapy plus ipilimumab.

The protocol was immunoSEQ multiplex PCR, while the TCRdb copy is restricted to in-frame clones and leaves out a portion. In the table there are around 38,000 clones, about 86% of which are singletons. Chemo-refractory metastatic non-small-cell lung cancer patients were treated with focal radiation plus CTLA-4 blockade with ipilimumab. The material sequenced was peripheral blood, taken from a patient treated with radiotherapy plus ipilimumab. This receptor was taken from a human donor with non-small cell lung cancer whose response to radiotherapy plus ipilimumab could not be evaluated.

The CDR3 nucleotides read TGTGCCAGCAGTGTGCAGGTGGGGGGTCAGCCCCAGCATTTT. Encoded protein: CASSVQVGGQPQHF. This chain joins TRBV28 and TRBJ1-5, with a tentative D call TRBD1 (5 bases). The CDR3 is 14 residues long. From germline, CDR1 is MDHEN and CDR2 SYDVKM. V lost 5 bases to trimming and J lost 6 bases, with 14 bases between them. Looking up the rest from reference TRBV28 and TRBJ1-5 gives the full variable domain: DVKVTQSSRYLVKRTGEKVFLECVQDMDHENMFWYRQDPGLGLRLIYFSYDVKMKEKGDIPEGYSVSREKKERFSLILESASTNQTSMYLCASSVQVGGQPQHFGDGTRLSIL.